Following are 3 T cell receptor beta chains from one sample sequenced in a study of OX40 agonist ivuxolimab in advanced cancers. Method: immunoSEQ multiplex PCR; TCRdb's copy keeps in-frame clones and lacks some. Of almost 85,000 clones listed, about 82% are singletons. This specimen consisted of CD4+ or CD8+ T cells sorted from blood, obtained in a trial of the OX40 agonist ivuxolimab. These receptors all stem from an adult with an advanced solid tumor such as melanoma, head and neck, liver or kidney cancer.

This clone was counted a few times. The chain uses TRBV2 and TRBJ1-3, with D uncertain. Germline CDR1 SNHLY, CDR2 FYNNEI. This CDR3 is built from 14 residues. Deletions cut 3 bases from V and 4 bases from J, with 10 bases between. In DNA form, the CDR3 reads TGTGCCAGCAGTGACAATGGCAGAGGAAACACCATATATTTT. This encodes CASSDNGRGNTIYF.

This CDR3 reads CASSQDPGLAGAPSQFF. CDR3 DNA sequence: TGTGCCAGCAGCCAAGATCCGGGACTAGCGGGAGCCCCCTCGCAGTTCTTC. The chain has TRBV14 and TRBJ2-1; TRBD2 matches at 14 bases. CDR3 size: 17 residues. Per the germline V gene, CDR1 is SGHDN and CDR2 is FVKESK. Losses at the gene ends were 0 bases for V and 12 bases for J; bases not matched to a gene: 10.

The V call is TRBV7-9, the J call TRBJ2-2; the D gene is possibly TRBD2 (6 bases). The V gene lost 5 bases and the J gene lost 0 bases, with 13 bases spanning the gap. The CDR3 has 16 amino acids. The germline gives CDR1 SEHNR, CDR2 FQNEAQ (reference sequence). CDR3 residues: CASSARGTSNTGELFF. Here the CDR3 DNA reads TGTGCCAGCAGCGCTCGCGGGACCTCGAACACCGGGGAGCTGTTTTTT.